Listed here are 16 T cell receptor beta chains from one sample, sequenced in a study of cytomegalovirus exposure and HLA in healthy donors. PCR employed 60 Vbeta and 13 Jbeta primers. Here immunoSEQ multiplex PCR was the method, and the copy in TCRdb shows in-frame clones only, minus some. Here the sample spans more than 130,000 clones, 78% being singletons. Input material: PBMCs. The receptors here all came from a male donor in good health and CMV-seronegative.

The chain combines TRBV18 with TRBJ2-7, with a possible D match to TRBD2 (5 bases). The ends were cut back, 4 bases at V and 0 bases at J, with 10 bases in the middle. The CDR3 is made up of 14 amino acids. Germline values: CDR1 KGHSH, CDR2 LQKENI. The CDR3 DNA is TGTGCCAGCTCACTAACGAGGGACTCCTACGAGCAGTACTTC. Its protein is CASSLTRDSYEQYF.

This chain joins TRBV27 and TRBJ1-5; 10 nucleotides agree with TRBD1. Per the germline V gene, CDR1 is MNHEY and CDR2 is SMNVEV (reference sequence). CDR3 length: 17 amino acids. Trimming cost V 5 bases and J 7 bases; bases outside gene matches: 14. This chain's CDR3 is CASSVGPRQGAWQPQHF. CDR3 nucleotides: TGTGCCAGCAGTGTGGGACCGAGACAGGGGGCCTGGCAGCCCCAGCATTTT.

The DNA of the CDR3 is TGTGCCTGGAGTCGGGGGGACACCGGGGAGCTGTTTTTT. Translation gives CAWSRGDTGELFF. V gene TRBV30 combines with J gene TRBJ2-2; 7 bases match TRBD2. From germline, CDR1 is GTSNPN and CDR2 SVGIG (reference sequence). With V trimmed by 2 bases and J by 3 bases, 0 bases remained unmatched. The CDR3 runs to 13 residues.

CDR3 protein: CASSLDRGLREQYF. The CDR3, as DNA: TGTGCCAGCAGCTTGGACAGGGGGTTGAGGGAGCAGTACTTC. The gene calls are TRBV7-9 and TRBJ2-7; 10 nucleotides agree with TRBD1. The CDR3 is made up of 14 amino acids. The germline gives CDR1 SEHNR, CDR2 FQNEAQ (reference sequence). The junction had 6 bases not matched to a gene; V was cut back by 3 bases and J by 7 bases. Complete variable domain (other parts from reference TRBV7-9 and TRBJ2-7): DTGVSQNPRHKITKRGQNVTFRCDPISEHNRLYWYRQTLGQGPEFLTYFQNEAQLEKSRLLSDRFSAERPKGSFSTLEIQRTEQGDSAMYLCASSLDRGLREQYFGPGTRLTVT.

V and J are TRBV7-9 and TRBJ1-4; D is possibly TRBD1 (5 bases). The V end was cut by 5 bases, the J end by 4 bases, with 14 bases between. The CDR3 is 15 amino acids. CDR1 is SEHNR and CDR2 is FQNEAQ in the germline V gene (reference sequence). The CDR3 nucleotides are TGTGCCAGCAGCCCAGTCGGGGGGGATAATGAAAAACTGTTTTTT. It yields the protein CASSPVGGDNEKLFF. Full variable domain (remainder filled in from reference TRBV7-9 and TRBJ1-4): DTGVSQNPRHKITKRGQNVTFRCDPISEHNRLYWYRQTLGQGPEFLTYFQNEAQLEKSRLLSDRFSAERPKGSFSTLEIQRTEQGDSAMYLCASSPVGGDNEKLFFGSGTQLSVL.

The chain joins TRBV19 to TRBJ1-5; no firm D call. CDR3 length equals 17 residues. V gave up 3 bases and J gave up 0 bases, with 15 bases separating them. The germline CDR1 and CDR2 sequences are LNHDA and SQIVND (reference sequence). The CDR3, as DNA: TGTGCCAGTAGTATCTCCGAGAGTCTTCTTAGCAATCAGCCCCAGCATTTT. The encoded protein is CASSISESLLSNQPQHF.

The CDR3 reads CASSVGATGEGDTEAFF. CDR3 DNA: TGTGCCAGCAGCGTAGGTGCGACAGGGGAGGGGGACACTGAAGCTTTCTTT. This chain connects TRBV9 to TRBJ1-1; 8 nucleotides agree with TRBD1. The V gene's germline CDR1 is SGDLS and CDR2 YYNGEE. Germline trimming cut 0 bases from V and 3 bases from J; bases unmatched to any gene: 10. CDR3 length equals 17 residues. The complete variable domain, with remaining parts taken from reference TRBV9 and TRBJ1-1, reads DSGVTQTPKHLITATGQRVTLRCSPRSGDLSVYWYQQSLDQGLQFLIQYYNGEERAKGNILERFSAQQFPDLHSELNLSSLELGDSALYFCASSVGATGEGDTEAFFGQGTRLTVV.

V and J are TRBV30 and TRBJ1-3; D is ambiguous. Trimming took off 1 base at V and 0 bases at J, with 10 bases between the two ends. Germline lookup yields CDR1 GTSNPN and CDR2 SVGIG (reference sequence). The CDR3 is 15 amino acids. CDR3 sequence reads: CAWSGALSSGNTIYF. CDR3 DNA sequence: TGTGCCTGGAGTGGGGCCCTGAGCTCTGGAAACACCATATATTTT.

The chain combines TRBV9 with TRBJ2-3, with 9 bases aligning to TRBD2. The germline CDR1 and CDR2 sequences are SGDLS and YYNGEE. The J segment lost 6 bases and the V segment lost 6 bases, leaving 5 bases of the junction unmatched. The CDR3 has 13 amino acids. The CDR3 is CASMSGGSDTQYF. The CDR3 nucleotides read TGTGCCAGCATGAGCGGGGGGAGCGATACGCAGTATTTT.

The CDR3 coding sequence is TGCGCCAGCTCGGACAGCTACGAGCAGTACTTC. Amino acids: CASSDSYEQYF. J is TRBJ2-7 and V is TRBV5-1; D possibly corresponds to TRBD1 (6 bases). The CDR3 length is 11 residues. V lost 7 bases and J lost 3, with 8 bases in between. Germline V gene lookup returns CDR1 SGHRS and CDR2 YFSETQ. Variable domain in full (rest from reference TRBV5-1 and TRBJ2-7): KAGVTQTPRYLIKTRGQQVTLSCSPISGHRSVSWYQQTPGQGLQFLFEYFSETQRNKGNFPGRFSGRQFSNSRSEMNVSTLELGDSALYLCASSDSYEQYFGPGTRLTVT.

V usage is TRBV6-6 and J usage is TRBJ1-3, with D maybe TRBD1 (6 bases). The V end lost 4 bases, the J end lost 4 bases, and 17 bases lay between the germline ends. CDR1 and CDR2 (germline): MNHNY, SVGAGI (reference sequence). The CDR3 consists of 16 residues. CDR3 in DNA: TGTGCCAGCAGTTTGCCCCTGGGGGGGCCAGGAAACACCATATATTTT. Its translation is CASSLPLGGPGNTIYF.

The CDR3 DNA sequence: TGTGCCAGCAGTCCCCCAGGCGAACAGGTTTACGAGCAGTACTTC. Its translation: CASSPPGEQVYEQYF. This chain links TRBV6-5 with TRBJ2-7; tentative D call: TRBD1 (5 bases). Germline-derived CDR1 and CDR2 are MNHEY and SVGAGI. Trimming took off 5 bases at V and 4 bases at J, with 18 bases between the two ends. This CDR3 region has 15 residues.

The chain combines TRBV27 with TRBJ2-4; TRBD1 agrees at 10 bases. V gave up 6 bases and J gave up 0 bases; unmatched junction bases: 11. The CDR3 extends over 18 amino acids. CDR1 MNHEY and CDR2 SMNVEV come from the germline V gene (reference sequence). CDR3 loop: CASRPGTGASLAKNIQYF. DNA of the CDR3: TGTGCCAGCAGGCCCGGGACAGGGGCCTCTTTAGCCAAAAACATTCAGTACTTC.

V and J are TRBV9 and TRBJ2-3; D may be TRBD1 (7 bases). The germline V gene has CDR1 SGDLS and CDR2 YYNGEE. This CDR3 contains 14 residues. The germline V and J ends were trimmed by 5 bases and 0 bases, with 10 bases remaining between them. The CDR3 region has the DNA TGTGCCAGCAGTTCAGGGGGGAGCACAGATACGCAGTATTTT. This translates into CASSSGGSTDTQYF.

The CDR3 is CASKTGQIAKNIQYF. In nucleotides, the CDR3 is TGTGCCAGCAAAACAGGCCAGATAGCCAAAAACATTCAGTACTTC. The V and J genes are TRBV6-7 and TRBJ2-4; tentative D call: TRBD1 (5 bases). TRBV6-7 is reported as an ORF; its role is uncertain. This CDR3 has 15 residues. V lost 7 bases, J lost 0 bases, and 13 bases lay in between.

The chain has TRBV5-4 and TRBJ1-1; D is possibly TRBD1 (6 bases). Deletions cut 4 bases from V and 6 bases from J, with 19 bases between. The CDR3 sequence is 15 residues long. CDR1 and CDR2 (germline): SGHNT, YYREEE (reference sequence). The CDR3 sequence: CASSPGTINPPEAFF. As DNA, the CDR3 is TGTGCCAGCAGCCCCGGGACAATTAATCCTCCTGAAGCTTTCTTT.